Listed below are T cell receptor beta chains from one sample, sequenced in a study of OX40 agonist ivuxolimab in advanced cancers. Sequencing was performed with immunoSEQ multiplex PCR; in TCRdb, only in-frame clones are kept and a portion is missing. The repertoire holds 90,000 or so clones, with over 75% as singletons. Sequencing was performed on CD4+ or CD8+ T cells sorted from blood, taken in a trial of the OX40 agonist ivuxolimab. These receptors all stem from an adult with an advanced solid tumor such as melanoma, head and neck, liver or kidney cancer. The conserved cysteine and the conserved F or W are not part of the CDR3 here. A row's size may be missing; if present it is once, few, many or a size class.

CDR3	size	length	V	J
ASSVSGGAFGYT	.	12	TRBV10-2	TRBJ1-2
TSSQLGGTGTYEQY	.	14	TRBV1	TRBJ2-7
ASSTGQHYNEQF	.	12	TRBV11-3	TRBJ2-1
AWSNPAVGGTEAF	.	13	TRBV30	TRBJ1-1
ASSQLPSGRSYEQY	.	14	TRBV14	TRBJ2-7
ASSPPLKDEQY	.	11	TRBV18	TRBJ2-7
ASSQLAIEQF	.	10	TRBV5-6	TRBJ2-1
ASSLEGQSGYEQY	.	13	TRBV7-8	TRBJ2-7
ASSHQDRGDGYT	few	12	TRBV4-1	TRBJ1-2
ASSFGAANEQY	.	11	TRBV28	TRBJ2-7
ASSGDRGDFYEQY	.	13	TRBV11-2	TRBJ2-7
ATEDRDQPQH	once	10	TRBV19	TRBJ1-5
ASSRGTGGQETQY	.	13	TRBV4-3	TRBJ2-5
ASSKLRRDGAGNTIY	.	15	TRBV21-1	TRBJ1-3
ASSDGGRGWTEAF	once	13	TRBV25-1	TRBJ1-1
ASSLGGSRETQY	.	12	TRBV5-1	TRBJ2-5
ASSYGRGNTIY	.	11	TRBV6-5	TRBJ1-3
ASSAGGEQY	.	9	TRBV25-1	TRBJ2-7
ASKGQGAKGVYGYT	.	14	TRBV21-1	TRBJ1-2
ASSRGQGYEQY	.	11	TRBV6-6	TRBJ2-7
ASRLGGKSTDTQY	.	13	TRBV2	TRBJ2-3
ASSQDRGLASYEQY	.	14	TRBV4-2	TRBJ2-7
ASSQGTSGGQKLETQY	.	16	TRBV4-1	TRBJ2-5
ASSPPGTGFGGYT	few	13	TRBV28	TRBJ1-2
ASTQVGETQY	.	10	TRBV5-4	TRBJ2-5
ASSSRAQGVQF	.	11	TRBV5-5	TRBJ2-1
ASSWGQGVETQY	.	12	TRBV7-8	TRBJ2-5